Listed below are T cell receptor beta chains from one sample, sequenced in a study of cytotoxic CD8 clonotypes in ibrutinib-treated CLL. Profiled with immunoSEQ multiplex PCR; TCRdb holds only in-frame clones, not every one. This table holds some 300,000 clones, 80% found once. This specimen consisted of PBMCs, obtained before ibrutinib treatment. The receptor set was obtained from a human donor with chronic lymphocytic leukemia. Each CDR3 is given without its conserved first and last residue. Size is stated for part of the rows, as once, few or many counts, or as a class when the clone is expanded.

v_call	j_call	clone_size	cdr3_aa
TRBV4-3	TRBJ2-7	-	ASSQQGSSYEQY
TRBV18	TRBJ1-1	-	ASSPTIRRFAEAF
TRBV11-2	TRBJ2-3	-	ASSLGGRQWDTQY
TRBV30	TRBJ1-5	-	AWSAGPEPQH
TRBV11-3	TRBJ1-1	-	ASSLEDHGTGTEAF
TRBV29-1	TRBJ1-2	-	SVVQGVGYGYT
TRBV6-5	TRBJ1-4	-	ASSSTLTNEKLF
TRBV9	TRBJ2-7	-	ASSVWTSDDEQY
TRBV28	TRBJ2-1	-	ASSTGTSNEQF
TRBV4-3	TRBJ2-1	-	ASSPGLADYNEQF
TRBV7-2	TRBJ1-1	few	ASSGTANTEAF